This entry concerns a single TCR beta chain. Its antigen is unknown. This entry belongs to a study of shared clonotypes between healthy human individuals. The study's findings and limits: Naive subsets tended to show greater estimated richness than memory subsets. Non-shared clonotypes had lower generation probabilities than those shared by all four donors.

The CDR3 covers 14 residues. V was pared by 1 base and J by 8 bases, with 12 bases between. Germline CDR1 reads MNHEY; CDR2 reads SVGAGI. Terminally differentiated effector memory CD45RA+ cells were left out of the naive CD8 fraction, which was CD45RO-negative and positively selected for CCR7. Each PCR replicate from the sorted subsets contained 200 to 250 ng DNA, which is 30,000 or so T cell genomes. TCRdb keeps only in-frame clones here, not all; method: immunoSEQ multiplex PCR. The sample has 1.5 million to 2.5 million clones, about 95% seen once. Sequences were obtained from naive CD8+ T cells sorted from blood. This sequence joins TRBV6-5 and TRBJ2-4, with D possibly TRBD2 on 6 matching bases. This TCR derives from a man aged 18 to 30 in good health. Written as DNA, the CDR3 is TGTGCCAGCAGTTACTACGGGCCGGGAGACATTCAGTACTTC. It translates to CASSYYGPGDIQYF.